Each of the 9 T cell receptor beta chains below was sequenced from the same sample in a study of blood T cell repertoires in COVID-19. The repertoire was sequenced with immunoSEQ multiplex PCR; TCRdb's copy has only in-frame clones and lacks some. The sample yields about 120,000 clones, roughly three quarters seen once. Sequencing was performed on peripheral blood. All receptors derive from a human donor in a cohort sampled during active COVID-19.

The chain couples TRBV6-5 to TRBJ2-7, with a weak D call TRBD2 (5 bases). With 4 bases removed from V and 0 bases from J, the gap between germline ends came to 10 bases. The CDR3 consists of 14 residues. Germline CDR1 MNHEY, CDR2 SVGAGI. CDR3 loop: CASSSPRGSYEQYF. Written as DNA, the CDR3 is TGTGCCAGCAGTTCCCCCCGGGGCTCCTACGAGCAGTACTTC.

This clone was seen only once. The J gene is TRBJ2-7, the V gene TRBV9, with a tentative D call TRBD1 (6 bases). Germline CDR1 is SGDLS and CDR2 is YYNGEE. This CDR3 has 14 residues. V lost 3 bases, J lost 5 bases, and 15 bases lay in between. The CDR3 bases are TGTGCCAGCAGCGGCAGGGGTCTGGGGGACGAGCAGTACTTC. Its translation: CASSGRGLGDEQYF. Using reference TRBV9 and TRBJ2-7 for the parts outside the CDR3, the full variable domain is DSGVTQTPKHLITATGQRVTLRCSPRSGDLSVYWYQQSLDQGLQFLIQYYNGEERAKGNILERFSAQQFPDLHSELNLSSLELGDSALYFCASSGRGLGDEQYFGPGTRLTVT.

J is TRBJ2-7 and V is TRBV10-1; no reliable D call. Germline lookup yields CDR1 WNHNN and CDR2 SYGVQD (reference sequence). This CDR3 spans 13 amino acids. V was trimmed by 3 bases and J by 5 bases, leaving 11 bases between them. CDR3 in DNA: TGCGCCAGCAGTGAAGGCAGGTCCCACGAGCAGTACTTC. Encoded protein: CASSEGRSHEQYF.

This clone was recorded only once. The rearrangement joins TRBV5-1 to TRBJ2-5; D ambiguous. Per germline, CDR1 SGHRS and CDR2 YFSETQ. Trimming removed 2 bases from V and 7 bases from J, with 3 bases in between. The CDR3 is 10 amino acids. CDR3 sequence reads: CASSFGTQYF. The CDR3 nucleotides read TGCGCCAGCAGCTTCGGGACCCAGTACTTC.

This clone was seen only a few times. This sequence joins TRBV27 and TRBJ2-7; 7 bases align to TRBD2. The V gene end was trimmed by 0 bases and the J gene end by 5 bases; junction bases not matched to a gene: 4. CDR1 MNHEY and CDR2 SMNVEV come from the germline V gene (reference sequence). The CDR3 spans 14 residues. CDR3 DNA sequence: TGTGCCAGCAGTTTATCCGGGAGGACGGACGAGCAGTACTTC. Translated: CASSLSGRTDEQYF.

V is TRBV7-2 and J is TRBJ1-5, with no clear D. The CDR3 covers 15 residues. CDR1 and CDR2 from the germline V gene are SGHTA and FQGNSA. Deletions cut 2 bases from V and 3 bases from J, with 11 bases between. This chain's CDR3 is CASSLQAAPNQPQHF. CDR3 in DNA: TGTGCCAGCAGCTTACAAGCGGCGCCCAATCAGCCCCAGCATTTT.

V usage is TRBV28 and J usage is TRBJ2-7; the match to TRBD2 covers 14 bases. The CDR3 consists of 17 residues. Germline lookup yields CDR1 MDHEN and CDR2 SYDVKM. Trimming cost V 5 bases and J 6 bases; bases outside gene matches: 12. CDR3 in amino acids: CASSPPGLAGETGEQYF. The CDR3, as DNA: TGTGCCAGCAGTCCCCCGGGACTAGCGGGAGAAACCGGCGAGCAGTACTTC.

The CDR3 loop is CASSSPGGRETQYF. The CDR3 DNA is TGTGCCAGCAGTTCCCCTGGCGGGAGAGAGACCCAGTACTTC. The rearrangement joins TRBV7-2 to TRBJ2-5; 7 positions agree with TRBD2. The germline V gene has CDR1 SGHTA and CDR2 FQGNSA. V shed 6 bases and J 4 bases; nucleotides not matched to a gene: 8. The CDR3 length is 14 residues.

This clone was detected only a few times. The chain recombines TRBV13 with TRBJ2-7, with 12 bases fitting TRBD1. Germline loops: CDR1 PRHDT, CDR2 FYEKMQ (reference sequence). This CDR3 is 15 amino acids long. V shed 4 bases and J 7 bases; nucleotides not matched to a gene: 8. CDR3 in DNA: TGTGCCAGCAGCTCCCGGGACAGGGGGCGAGGTGAGCAGTACTTC. Translating it yields CASSSRDRGRGEQYF.